The 10 T cell receptor beta chains below were found in one sample sequenced in a study of blood T cells in healthy people across ages. Primers used in a second PCR of roughly 6 to 11 cycles were a sample-barcoded 5' primer and a J-beta primer mix. TCRdb itself ran the 5' RACE reads through MiXCR, one entry per CDR3 protein. This sample carries about 1,400,000 distinct CDR3 sequences, 35% to 45% of them seen once, and the ten largest clones take approximately 7.9%. Sequenced: blood. The receptors come from a young woman in good health.

This clonotype occurred a few times. The chain links TRBV2 to TRBJ2-3; 9 bases match TRBD1. V shed 1 base, J shed 6 bases, and the junction held 2 bases outside the gene matches. CDR3 size: 14 residues. Per germline, CDR1 SNHLY and CDR2 FYNNEI. Here the CDR3 reads CASSEGTGVDTQYF. In DNA form, the CDR3 reads TGTGCCAGCAGTGAAGGGACAGGGGTGGATACGCAGTATTTT.

The chain employs TRBV12-3 or TRBV12-4 and TRBJ1-2; 12 bases align to TRBD1. The CDR3 is 15 residues long. The V segment lost 2 bases and the J segment 7 bases; nucleotides outside the gene matches: 5. CDR3 sequence: CASSLTRDRGLGYTF. The CDR3, as DNA: TGTGCCAGCAGTTTAACCCGGGACAGGGGGCTTGGCTACACCTTC.

The chain employs TRBV6-1 and TRBJ2-4; no clear D gene. The CDR3 contains 17 residues. Germline V CDR1 and CDR2: MNHNS, SASEGT. V shed 3 bases and J shed 1 base, with 16 bases lying between them. The CDR3 reads CASSDPSAAGAKNIQYF. CDR3 sequence (DNA): TGTGCCAGCAGTGACCCTTCGGCGGCTGGTGCCAAAAACATTCAGTACTTC.

A few counts support this clonotype. V is TRBV9 and J is TRBJ2-6, with D possibly matching TRBD2 (7 bases). This CDR3 is 17 amino acids long. V was trimmed by 0 bases and J by 2 bases, leaving 12 bases between them. Germline V gene sequence: CDR1 SGDLS, CDR2 YYNGEE. The CDR3 spells CASSVGGGNTGANVLTF. The CDR3 nucleotides read TGTGCCAGCAGCGTAGGCGGGGGCAATACTGGGGCCAACGTCCTGACTTTC.

The rearrangement joins TRBV3-1 to TRBJ1-2, with D tentatively TRBD1 (5 bases). V dropped 1 base and J dropped 6 bases, with 12 bases sitting between them. CDR3 length equals 14 residues. CDR1 is LGHDT and CDR2 is YNNKEL in the germline V gene (reference sequence). CDR3 nucleotide sequence: TGTGCCAGCAGCCAAGCAGACAGCGCGGATGGCTACACCTTC. Translating gives CASSQADSADGYTF.

Only a few counts were recorded for this clonotype. This chain joins TRBV7-8 and TRBJ1-2, with D perhaps matching TRBD1 (6 bases). The CDR3 totals 13 residues. The ends were cut back, 2 bases at V and 9 bases at J, with 13 bases in the middle. CDR1 SGHVS and CDR2 FQNEAQ come from the germline V gene. In DNA form, the CDR3 reads TGTGCCAGCAGCTTACCGGGGGGCGTGCGCTACACCTTC. Protein product: CASSLPGGVRYTF.

This chain links TRBV6-2 or TRBV6-3 with TRBJ2-1; TRBD2 matches at 7 bases. Germline V CDR1 and CDR2: MNHEY, SVGEGT. The trim removed 4 bases at V and 10 bases at J, leaving 4 bases unmatched. The CDR3 runs to 12 residues. The CDR3 DNA follows: TGTGCCAGCAGTTTTACTAGCGCCGAGCAGTTCTTC. Encoded protein: CASSFTSAEQFF.

The chain carries TRBV21-1 and TRBJ1-2; the table's D call of TRBD1 was not tested on the DNA. TRBV21-1 is deemed a pseudogene. The CDR3 extends over 17 amino acids. In DNA form, the CDR3 reads TGTGCCAGCAGGCAAGGGAATGCCAGGGGTCCTATCTATGGCTACACCTTC. As protein: CASRQGNARGPIYGYTF.

As for this clonotype: An end of the junction differs from the germline gene, which may be a read error. The genes are TRBV5-1 and TRBJ1-1, with D tentatively TRBD1 (5 bases). Germline lookup yields CDR1 SGHRS and CDR2 YFSETQ. The CDR3 covers 15 residues. CDR3 DNA: TGCGCCAGCAGTTTGGGGCGGGGGGGAAGGACTGAAGCTTTCTTT. As protein: CASSLGRGGRTEAFF. Together with reference TRBV5-1 and TRBJ1-1, the CDR3 gives the full variable domain: KAGVTQTPRYLIKTRGQQVTLSCSPISGHRSVSWYQQTPGQGLQFLFEYFSETQRNKGNFPGRFSGRQFSNSRSEMNVSTLELGDSALYLCASSLGRGGRTEAFFGQGTRLTVV.

This chain uses TRBV9 with TRBJ1-2; possibly TRBD1 for D (5 bases). Trimming left V 3 bases short and J 6 bases short, with 21 bases between. This CDR3 comprises 16 residues. Germline CDR1 reads SGDLS; CDR2 reads YYNGEE. The CDR3 sequence is CASSGPSRQGRNGYTF. CDR3 coding DNA: TGTGCCAGCAGCGGGCCATCTCGGCAGGGTAGAAATGGCTACACCTTC. The full variable domain, rest sourced from reference TRBV9 and TRBJ1-2, is DSGVTQTPKHLITATGQRVTLRCSPRSGDLSVYWYQQSLDQGLQFLIQYYNGEERAKGNILERFSAQQFPDLHSELNLSSLELGDSALYFCASSGPSRQGRNGYTFGSGTRLTVV.